This T cell receptor (beta chain) came from a study of T cells in Graves' hyperthyroidism and ophthalmopathy. The study included ophthalmopathy patients with Clinical Activity Score at least 3, NOSPECS grade at least 4 and duration under 3 months. Fresh 10 ml peripheral blood yielded PBMCs. In this sample, this clonotype turned up many times. What it binds is unknown. General study points: Model predictions of ophthalmopathy came a median about six months before onset.

The germline V gene encodes CDR1 ENHRY and CDR2 SYGVKD. Trimming took 7 bases from V and 3 from J; bases not matched to a gene: 4. The CDR3 has 14 amino acids. Amplification of TCR beta CDR3 regions used RNA as the template. HTBI primers were employed in a first-round RT-PCR of the TCR CDR3. TCRdb used MiXCR to reprocess the multiplex PCR reads, holding one entry per CDR3 protein. This repertoire shows about 520,000 distinct CDR3 sequences, around 22% found once; its top ten account for 10% to 12%. The sequenced sample consisted of blood. This clonotype originated in a woman younger than 45 with Graves' ophthalmopathy. The V and J genes are TRBV10-3 and TRBJ2-7, with 12 bases matching TRBD1. The CDR3 loop is CAIMGTGGNYEQYF. CDR3 DNA: TGTGCCATCATGGGGACAGGGGGCAACTACGAGCAGTACTTC.